These 20 T cell receptor beta chains share one sample of origin, sequenced in a study of cytomegalovirus exposure and HLA in healthy donors. The PCR used 60 Vbeta and 13 Jbeta primers. Profiling relied on immunoSEQ multiplex PCR, and the TCRdb table lists in-frame clones only, not all of them. This table has some 160,000 clones, about 72% appearing once. The sequenced material came from PBMCs. These receptors were collected from a male donor in good health and CMV-seronegative.

The J gene is TRBJ1-1, the V gene TRBV11-3; TRBD1 aligns across 7 bases. Unmatched junction bases numbered 5, after V lost 4 bases and J lost 9 bases. CDR1 and CDR2 from the germline V gene are SGHNT and YENEEA. The CDR3 is made up of 12 amino acids. CDR3 nucleotide sequence: TGTGCCAGCAGCTCCAGACAGGGAAAAGCTTTCTTT. Encoded protein: CASSSRQGKAFF.

The chain links TRBV27 to TRBJ1-1, with D tentatively TRBD1 (6 bases). Trimming removed 5 bases from V and 5 bases from J, with 15 bases in between. The germline V gene has CDR1 MNHEY and CDR2 SMNVEV (reference sequence). The CDR3 has 14 residues. CDR3 DNA: TGTGCCAGCAGTCCCTTCGCAGGGGTTACTGAAGCTTTCTTT. Encoded protein: CASSPFAGVTEAFF.

The V call is TRBV6-5, the J call TRBJ2-7, with D maybe TRBD2 (5 bases). The CDR3 sequence is 13 residues long. Trimming left V 0 bases short and J 5 bases short, with 8 bases between. The germline CDR1 and CDR2 sequences are MNHEY and SVGAGI. For the CDR3, the DNA is TGTGCCAGCAGTTACTCGCCCGGGGACGAGCAGTACTTC. This sequence encodes CASSYSPGDEQYF.

The sample holds a few counts of this clone. The chain employs TRBV11-2 and TRBJ2-6, with D perhaps TRBD2 (6 bases). Germline-derived CDR1 and CDR2 are SGHAT and FQNNGV. This CDR3 is built from 17 residues. V lost 6 bases and J lost 2, with 17 bases in between. The CDR3 nucleotides read TGTGCCAGCAGAGTAGCCGGCAGGACTACTGGGGCCAACGTCCTGACTTTC. This gives the protein CASRVAGRTTGANVLTF.

CDR3 amino acids: CASEKENTGELFF. As DNA, the CDR3 is TGTGCCAGCGAGAAAGAGAACACCGGGGAGCTGTTTTTT. The J gene is TRBJ2-2, the V gene TRBV6-1; D unclear. The germline V gene encodes CDR1 MNHNS and CDR2 SASEGT. The CDR3 runs to 13 residues. Trimming took 8 bases from V and 1 from J, leaving 8 bases between them.

This sequence joins TRBV7-6 and TRBJ2-7; D is unresolved. Trimming removed 4 bases from V and 0 bases from J, with 4 bases in between. The CDR3 consists of 12 residues. CDR1 is SGHVS, CDR2 FNYEAQ, per germline. This chain's CDR3 is CASSSFSYEQYF. The CDR3 coding sequence is TGTGCCAGCAGCTCCTTCTCCTACGAGCAGTACTTC.

Only a few counts were recorded for this clone. CDR3 sequence (DNA): TGTGCCAGCATTGGGGACAGCACTAACACTGAAGCTTTCTTT. Amino acids: CASIGDSTNTEAFF. The rearrangement links TRBV2 to TRBJ1-1, with TRBD1 identical over 7 bases. Per germline, CDR1 SNHLY and CDR2 FYNNEI. This CDR3 contains 14 residues. After removal of 7 bases from V and 2 bases from J, the junction contained 7 bases not matched to a gene.

This clone was observed once. V gene TRBV18 combines with J gene TRBJ1-2, with 8 nucleotides matching TRBD1. The CDR3 extends over 15 amino acids. With 3 bases clipped from V and 4 bases from J, the junction kept 7 bases outside the gene matches. Germline V gene lookup returns CDR1 KGHSH and CDR2 LQKENI. The CDR3 spells CASSPLQGESYGYTF. The CDR3 DNA sequence: TGTGCCAGCTCACCCCTACAGGGGGAGAGCTATGGCTACACCTTC.

The J gene is TRBJ2-1, the V gene TRBV6-1, with TRBD1 as a possible D gene (5 bases). CDR3 length: 15 amino acids. Germline V lookup: CDR1 MNHNS, CDR2 SASEGT. Between the trimmed V and J ends, which lost 1 base and 2 bases, there was a span of 9 bases. CDR3 nucleotide sequence: TGTGCCAGCAGTGAAGTAGGGGAAACCTACAATGAGCAGTTCTTC. Its translation: CASSEVGETYNEQFF.

The V and J genes are TRBV29-1 and TRBJ2-1; D is possibly TRBD2 (6 bases). This CDR3 is 17 amino acids long. V was clipped by 1 base and J by 2 bases, with 18 bases between them. Germline CDR1 reads SQVTM; CDR2 reads ANQGSEA. The CDR3 DNA reads TGCAGCGTTGAAGGGGAGGCAGGGCCAACAGCCTACAATGAGCAGTTCTTC. This codes for CSVEGEAGPTAYNEQFF.

The V gene is TRBV5-1, the J gene TRBJ2-5, with 9 bases aligning to TRBD2. Germline V lookup: CDR1 SGHRS, CDR2 YFSETQ. The length of the CDR3 is 16 residues. Trimming cost V 0 bases and J 2 bases; bases outside gene matches: 5. The CDR3 here is CASSLAVAGVQETQYF. The CDR3 nucleotides read TGCGCCAGCAGCTTGGCGGTAGCGGGGGTACAAGAGACCCAGTACTTC.

For the CDR3, the DNA is TGCGCCAGCAGCTTTAGCGGGAGAGGGAATGAGCAGTTCTTC. Protein product: CASSFSGRGNEQFF. The chain combines TRBV5-1 with TRBJ2-1, with 9 bases lining up with TRBD2. The CDR3 extends over 14 amino acids. Germline V gene data show CDR1 as SGHRS and CDR2 as YFSETQ. Trimming cost V 2 bases and J 7 bases; bases outside gene matches: 4.

The chain uses TRBV18 and TRBJ1-5, with TRBD1 identical over 7 bases. The CDR3 covers 14 residues. CDR1 and CDR2 from the germline V gene are KGHSH and LQKENI. Trimming removed 5 bases from V and 8 bases from J; junction bases left unmatched: 9. This CDR3 reads CASSTRQGPEPQHF. The CDR3 nucleotides are TGTGCCAGCTCAACAAGACAGGGACCTGAGCCCCAGCATTTT.

A word on this clone: The junction differs from germline at one of its ends, possibly a read error. CDR3: CSSSLVSGYSSYEQYF. For the CDR3, the DNA is TGTTCCAGCAGCTTAGTGTCCGGCTACAGCTCCTACGAGCAGTACTTC. The V gene is TRBV7-9, the J gene TRBJ2-7; no reliable D call. This CDR3 has 16 amino acids. In germline, CDR1 is SEHNR, CDR2 FQNEAQ (reference sequence).

This chain links TRBV7-9 with TRBJ1-6; 7 nucleotides match TRBD1. With 3 bases clipped from V and 6 bases from J, the junction kept 8 bases outside the gene matches. Germline lookup yields CDR1 SEHNR and CDR2 FQNEAQ (reference sequence). This CDR3 spans 16 amino acids. In DNA form, the CDR3 reads TGTGCCAGCAGCTTGTTGGGGGGACAGAGTAATTCACCCCTCCACTTT. Protein product: CASSLLGGQSNSPLHF.

A single count supports this clone. The chain couples TRBV28 to TRBJ1-5; no definite D call. CDR3 length: 14 residues. CDR1 MDHEN and CDR2 SYDVKM come from the germline V gene. Trimming stripped 10 bases from V and 3 bases from J, with 16 bases between. CDR3: CATRWQVHNQPQHF. The CDR3 coding sequence is TGTGCCACCCGGTGGCAGGTACACAATCAGCCCCAGCATTTT.

The V gene is TRBV10-3, the J gene TRBJ1-5; TRBD1 is a possible D gene (5 bases). Between the trimmed V and J ends, which lost 0 bases and 4 bases, there was a span of 10 bases. Germline V gives CDR1 ENHRY, CDR2 SYGVKD. There are 15 residues in the CDR3. The CDR3 sequence: CAISESKAGNQPQHF. The CDR3 region has the DNA TGTGCCATCAGTGAGTCGAAGGCAGGGAATCAGCCCCAGCATTTT.

The chain links TRBV5-4 to TRBJ2-1; maybe TRBD1 (6 bases). This CDR3 region has 15 residues. The V end was cut by 4 bases, the J end by 6 bases, with 17 bases between. From germline, CDR1 is SGHNT and CDR2 YYREEE (reference sequence). CDR3 sequence: CASSLQGTLGNEQFF. The CDR3 nucleotides read TGTGCCAGCAGCCTGCAGGGGACCTTGGGCAATGAGCAGTTCTTC.

The chain is built from TRBV7-9 and TRBJ1-2, with unresolved D. The V gene's germline CDR1 is SEHNR and CDR2 FQNEAQ (reference sequence). This CDR3 contains 13 residues. The V gene lost 5 bases and the J gene lost 2 bases, with 9 bases spanning the gap. CDR3 sequence: CASSPGSNYGYTF. Written as DNA, the CDR3 is TGTGCCAGCAGCCCCGGTAGCAACTATGGCTACACCTTC.

The rearrangement uses TRBV7-2 and TRBJ1-4, with a possible D match to TRBD1 (5 bases). Trimming shortened V by 1 base and J by 6 bases, and 9 bases separated the two germline ends. Germline CDR1 reads SGHTA; CDR2 reads FQGNSA. This CDR3 is 14 amino acids long. The CDR3 reads CASSLEFRDEKLFF. In nucleotides, the CDR3 is TGTGCCAGCAGCTTAGAATTCAGGGATGAAAAACTGTTTTTT.